This T cell receptor beta chain emerged from a study of cytomegalovirus exposure and HLA in healthy donors. The PCR used 60 Vbeta and 13 Jbeta primers. Profiling relied on immunoSEQ multiplex PCR, and the TCRdb table lists in-frame clones only, not all of them. Among 120,000 or so clones listed, 81% were seen once. CDR1 LNHNV and CDR2 YYDKDF come from the germline V gene (reference sequence). The CDR3 spans 16 residues. Deletions cut 1 base from V and 1 base from J, with 10 bases between. This clone showed up just a few times. What it binds is not known. General study results and limits: What was likely a sequencing artifact was a cluster of highly shared sequence variants. Researchers counted over 150 TCR beta chains as cytomegalovirus-associated.

The sequencing sample was made of PBMCs. The receptor's source is a woman between 40 and 50 years old in good health and CMV-seronegative. V gene TRBV15 combines with J gene TRBJ2-2; TRBD2 is a possible D gene (5 bases). CDR3 loop: CATSRGGSGNTGELFF. The CDR3 nucleotides read TGTGCCACCAGCAGAGGCGGGTCTGGGAACACCGGGGAGCTGTTTTTT.